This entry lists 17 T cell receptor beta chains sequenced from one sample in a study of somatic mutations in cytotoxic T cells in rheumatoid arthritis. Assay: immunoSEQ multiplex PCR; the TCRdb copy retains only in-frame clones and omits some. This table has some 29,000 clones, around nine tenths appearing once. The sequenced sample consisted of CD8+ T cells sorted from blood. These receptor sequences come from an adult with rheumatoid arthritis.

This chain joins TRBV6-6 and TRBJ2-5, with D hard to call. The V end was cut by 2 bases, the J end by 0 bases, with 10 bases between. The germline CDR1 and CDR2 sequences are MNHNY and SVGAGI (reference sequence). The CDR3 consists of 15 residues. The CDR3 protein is CASSYRGQDQETQYF. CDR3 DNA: TGTGCCAGCAGTTACAGAGGCCAGGACCAAGAGACCCAGTACTTC.

CDR3 DNA: TGCAGTGCTAGAGAGCGGGACGAGCAGTACTTC. As protein: CSARERDEQYF. The genes are TRBV20-1 and TRBJ2-7; the D gene is possibly TRBD2 (5 bases). V gave up 0 bases and J gave up 5 bases, with 5 bases separating them. This CDR3 is 11 amino acids long. Germline loops: CDR1 DFQATT, CDR2 SNEGSKA (reference sequence).

For the CDR3, the DNA is TGTGCCAGCAGCCCCGGGGGGACGAGCAATCAGCCCCAGCATTTT. It codes for CASSPGGTSNQPQHF. V usage is TRBV7-9 and J usage is TRBJ1-5; possibly TRBD1 for D (5 bases). This CDR3 has 15 amino acids. V was clipped by 5 bases and J by 1 base, with 12 bases between them. The germline CDR1 and CDR2 sequences are SEHNR and FQNEAQ (reference sequence). Together with reference TRBV7-9 and TRBJ1-5, the CDR3 gives the full variable domain: DTGVSQNPRHKITKRGQNVTFRCDPISEHNRLYWYRQTLGQGPEFLTYFQNEAQLEKSRLLSDRFSAERPKGSFSTLEIQRTEQGDSAMYLCASSPGGTSNQPQHFGDGTRLSIL.

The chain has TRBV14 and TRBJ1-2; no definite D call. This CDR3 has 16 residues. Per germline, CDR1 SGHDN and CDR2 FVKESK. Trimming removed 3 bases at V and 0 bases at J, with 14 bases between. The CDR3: CASSHVHDAPNYGYTF. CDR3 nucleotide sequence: TGTGCCAGCAGCCATGTTCACGACGCCCCTAACTATGGCTACACCTTC.

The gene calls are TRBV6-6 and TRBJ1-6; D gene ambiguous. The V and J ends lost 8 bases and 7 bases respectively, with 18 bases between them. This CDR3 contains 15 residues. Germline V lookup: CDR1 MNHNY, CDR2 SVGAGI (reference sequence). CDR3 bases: TGTGCCAGCGTTTATGAGCCAGGCACCAATTCACCCCTCCACTTT. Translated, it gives CASVYEPGTNSPLHF.

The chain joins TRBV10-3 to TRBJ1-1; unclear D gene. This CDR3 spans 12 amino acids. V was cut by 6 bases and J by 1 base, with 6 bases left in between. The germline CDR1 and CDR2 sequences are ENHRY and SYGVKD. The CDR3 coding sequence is TGTGCCATCAGGAGGGAGAACACTGAAGCTTTCTTT. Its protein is CAIRRENTEAFF.

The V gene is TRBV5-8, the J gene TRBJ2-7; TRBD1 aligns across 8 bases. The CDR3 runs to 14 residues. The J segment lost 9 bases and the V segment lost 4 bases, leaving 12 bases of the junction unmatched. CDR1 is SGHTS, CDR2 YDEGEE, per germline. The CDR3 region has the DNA TGTGCCAGCAGCCCGACAGGGGACCACTACTGGCAGTACTTC. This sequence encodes CASSPTGDHYWQYF. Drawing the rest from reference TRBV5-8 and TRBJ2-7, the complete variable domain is EAGVTQSPTHLIKTRGQQATLRCSPISGHTSVYWYQQALGLGLQFLLWYDEGEERNRGNFPPRFSGRQFPNYSSELNVNALELEDSALYLCASSPTGDHYWQYFGPGTRLTVT.

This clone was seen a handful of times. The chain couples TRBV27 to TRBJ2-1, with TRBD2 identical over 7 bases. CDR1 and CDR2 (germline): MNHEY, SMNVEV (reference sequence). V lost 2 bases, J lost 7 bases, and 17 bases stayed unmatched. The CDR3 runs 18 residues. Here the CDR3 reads CASSLTGGRLAKDNEQFF. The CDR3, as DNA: TGTGCCAGCAGTTTAACGGGAGGTAGACTAGCCAAGGATAATGAGCAGTTCTTC.

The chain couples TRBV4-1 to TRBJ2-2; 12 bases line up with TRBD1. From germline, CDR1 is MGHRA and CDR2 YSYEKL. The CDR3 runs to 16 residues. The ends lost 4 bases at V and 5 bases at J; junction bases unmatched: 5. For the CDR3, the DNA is TGCGCCAGCAGCCGTCCGGGACAGGGGGCAACCGGGGAGCTGTTTTTT. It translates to CASSRPGQGATGELFF.

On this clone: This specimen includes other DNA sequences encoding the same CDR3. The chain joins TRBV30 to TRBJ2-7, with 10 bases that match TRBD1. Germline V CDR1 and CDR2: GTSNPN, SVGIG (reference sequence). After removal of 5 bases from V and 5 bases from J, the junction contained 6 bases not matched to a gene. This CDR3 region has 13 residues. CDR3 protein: CAWDAGTGDEQYF. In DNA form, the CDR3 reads TGTGCCTGGGATGCCGGGACAGGGGACGAGCAGTACTTC.

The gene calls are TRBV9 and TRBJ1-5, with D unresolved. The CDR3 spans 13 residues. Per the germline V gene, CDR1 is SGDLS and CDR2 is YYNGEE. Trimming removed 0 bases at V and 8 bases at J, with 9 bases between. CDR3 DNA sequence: TGTGCCAGCAGCGTAGAGGCCGGGGAGCCCCAGCATTTT. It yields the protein CASSVEAGEPQHF.

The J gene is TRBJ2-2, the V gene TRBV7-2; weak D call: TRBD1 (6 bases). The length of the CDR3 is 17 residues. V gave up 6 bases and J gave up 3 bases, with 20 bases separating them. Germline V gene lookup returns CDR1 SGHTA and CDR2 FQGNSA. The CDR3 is CASRFPYQGSYTGELFF. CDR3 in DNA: TGTGCCAGCAGGTTCCCATACCAGGGGTCATACACCGGGGAGCTGTTTTTT.

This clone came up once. The CDR3 sequence: CASSQVTGGMTGANVLTF. CDR3 DNA: TGCGCCAGCAGCCAAGTTACAGGGGGCATGACTGGGGCCAACGTCCTGACTTTC. The chain recombines TRBV4-3 with TRBJ2-6; 9 bases align to TRBD1. V shed 1 base, J shed 2 bases, and the junction held 6 bases outside the gene matches. The germline V gene encodes CDR1 LGHNA and CDR2 YSLEER. The CDR3 extends over 18 amino acids.

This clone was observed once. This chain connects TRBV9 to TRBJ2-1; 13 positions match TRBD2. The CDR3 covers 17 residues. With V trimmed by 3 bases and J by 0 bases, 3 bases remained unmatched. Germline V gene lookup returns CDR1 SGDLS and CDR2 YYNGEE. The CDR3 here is CASSGWTSGSSYNEQFF. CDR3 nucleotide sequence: TGTGCCAGCAGCGGATGGACTAGCGGGAGCTCCTACAATGAGCAGTTCTTC.

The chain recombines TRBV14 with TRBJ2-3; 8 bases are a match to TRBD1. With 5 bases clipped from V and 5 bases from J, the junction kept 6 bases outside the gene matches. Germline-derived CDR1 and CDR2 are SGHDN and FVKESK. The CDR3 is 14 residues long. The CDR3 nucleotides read TGTGCCAGCAGCGCCACAGGGGGTGAAGATACGCAGTATTTT. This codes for CASSATGGEDTQYF.

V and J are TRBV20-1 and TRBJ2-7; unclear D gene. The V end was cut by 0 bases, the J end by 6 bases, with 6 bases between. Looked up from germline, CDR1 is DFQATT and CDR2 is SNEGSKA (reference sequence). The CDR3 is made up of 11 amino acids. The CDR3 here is CSARDTGEQYF. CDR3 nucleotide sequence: TGCAGTGCTAGAGATACGGGCGAGCAGTACTTC.

The CDR3 nucleotides are TGCAGCGTTGGAGGTGAAGAGACTAACTATGGCTACACCTTC. Encoded protein: CSVGGEETNYGYTF. The chain has TRBV29-1 and TRBJ1-2; no clear D gene. Germline lookup yields CDR1 SQVTM and CDR2 ANQGSEA. The CDR3 sequence is 14 residues long. Trimming removed 4 bases at V and 0 bases at J, with 12 bases between.